This TCR beta chain is drawn from a study of CD8+ T cells in alopecia areata. General observations from the study: Patients shared TCRs less clearly than mice did, possibly for HLA-related reasons.

On this clone: Its antigen is as yet unknown.

Noted treatment: oral pan-JAK inhibitor, 5-10 mg twice daily. Lesional scalp punch biopsies and peripheral blood came from alopecia areata patients. Reverse transcription of extracted RNA yielded cDNA, which provided the sequencing template. The table came from immunoSEQ multiplex PCR; TCRdb's copy has only in-frame clones and leaves some out. Of about 190,000 clones in the sample, 55% to 70% were seen once. The sample consisted of CD4+ T cells sorted from blood, taken at week 4, from a patient treated with tofacitinib. The receptor's source is a human donor with alopecia areata.

CDR3 protein: CASSRHGYTF. The CDR3 coding sequence is TGTGCCAGCAGTCGCCATGGCTACACCTTC. The chain couples TRBV27 to TRBJ1-2; D is unresolved. Between the trimmed V and J ends, which lost 5 bases and 6 bases, there was a span of 4 bases. The CDR3 sequence is 10 residues long. Germline V lookup: CDR1 MNHEY, CDR2 SMNVEV (reference sequence).